Listed here are 30 T cell receptor beta chains from one sample, sequenced in a study of blood T cell repertoires in COVID-19. Measured with immunoSEQ multiplex PCR; TCRdb has only the in-frame clones, and not every one. The repertoire holds 200,000 to 250,000 clones, over 80% seen once, with 6% to 7% in the top ten. The sequenced material came from peripheral blood. The source of these receptors is a woman aged 55 to 70 with active or convalescent COVID-19.

The V call is TRBV9, the J call TRBJ2-3; D remains unclear. This CDR3 is 14 amino acids long. In germline, CDR1 is SGDLS, CDR2 YYNGEE. Between the trimmed V and J ends, which lost 4 bases and 1 base, there was a span of 10 bases. The CDR3 spells CASSTTVGTDTQYF. The CDR3 DNA follows: TGTGCCAGCAGCACAACAGTTGGCACAGATACGCAGTATTTT.

This chain uses TRBV19 with TRBJ1-3; 8 bases line up with TRBD1. The CDR3 is 15 residues long. With V trimmed by 4 bases and J by 4 bases, 6 bases remained unmatched. The germline V gene encodes CDR1 LNHDA and CDR2 SQIVND (reference sequence). CDR3: CASSKSTGEGNTIYF. The CDR3 nucleotides are TGTGCCAGTAGTAAATCGACAGGGGAAGGAAACACCATATATTTT. The whole variable domain, filled in from reference TRBV19 and TRBJ1-3, reads DGGITQSPKYLFRKEGQNVTLSCEQNLNHDAMYWYRQDPGQGLRLIYYSQIVNDFQKGDIAEGYSVSREKKESFPLTVTSAQKNPTAFYLCASSKSTGEGNTIYFGEGSWLTVV.

This clone came up once. V gene TRBV4-1 combines with J gene TRBJ1-5, with 7 positions matching TRBD1. CDR1 is MGHRA, CDR2 YSYEKL, per germline. The V gene end was trimmed by 2 bases and the J gene end by 4 bases; junction bases not matched to a gene: 5. There are 15 residues in the CDR3. In DNA, the CDR3 is TGCGCCAGCAGCCAACAGACAGGGACTAATCAGCCCCAGCATTTT. Translated: CASSQQTGTNQPQHF.

The chain recombines TRBV6-1 with TRBJ2-3, with 12 bases identical to TRBD2. The trim removed 1 base at V and 5 bases at J, leaving 7 bases unmatched. Germline CDR1 reads MNHNS; CDR2 reads SASEGT. CDR3 length equals 17 residues. The CDR3 protein is CASSEVWLAGGQDTQYF. The CDR3 DNA reads as TGTGCCAGCAGTGAAGTGTGGCTAGCGGGGGGGCAAGATACGCAGTATTTT.

The rearrangement links TRBV18 to TRBJ2-2, with D hard to call. Germline values: CDR1 KGHSH, CDR2 LQKENI. CDR3 length equals 15 residues. The V gene lost 5 bases and the J gene lost 4 bases, with 14 bases spanning the gap. The CDR3 protein is CASSSPIDSTGELFF. The CDR3 DNA reads as TGTGCCAGCTCATCCCCAATAGACTCCACCGGGGAGCTGTTTTTT. The whole variable domain, remainder taken from reference TRBV18 and TRBJ2-2, is NAGVMQNPRHLVRRRGQEARLRCSPMKGHSHVYWYRQLPEEGLKFMVYLQKENIIDESGMPKERFSAEFPKEGPSILRIQQVVRGDSAAYFCASSSPIDSTGELFFGEGSRLTVL.

V is TRBV21-1 and J is TRBJ1-2; TRBD1, the table's D call, lacks a check against the DNA. TRBV21-1 is recorded as a pseudogene. CDR3 length equals 16 residues. CDR3 region: CASSKEGPGHVYGYTF. CDR3 DNA sequence: TGTGCCAGCAGCAAAGAGGGCCCGGGACACGTCTATGGCTACACCTTC.

The chain is built from TRBV11-3 and TRBJ2-7, with 8 positions matching TRBD2. V trimming: 4 bases; J trimming: 3 bases; junction bases outside the gene matches: 11. The CDR3 is made up of 16 amino acids. The germline gives CDR1 SGHNT, CDR2 YENEEA. CDR3 protein: CASSWGGGRSGYEQYF. In nucleotides, the CDR3 is TGTGCCAGCAGCTGGGGGGGCGGGAGGTCCGGCTACGAGCAGTACTTC.

This rearrangement joins TRBV27 to TRBJ1-5; the match to TRBD1 covers 7 bases. J gave up 11 bases and V 2 bases, and 12 bases lay outside the gene matches. The CDR3 consists of 15 residues. Germline lookup yields CDR1 MNHEY and CDR2 SMNVEV (reference sequence). The CDR3 DNA reads as TGTGCCAGCAGTTTAACCGGGACAGTGGTGGGGGCCCAGCATTTT. Translating gives CASSLTGTVVGAQHF.

The rearrangement joins TRBV3-1 (or the pseudogene TRBV3-2) to TRBJ1-2; the D gene is possibly TRBD1 (5 bases). V was shortened by 2 bases and J by 4 bases, with 11 bases between the two germline ends. This CDR3 comprises 14 residues. The V gene's germline CDR1 is LGHDT and CDR2 YNNKEL (reference sequence). CDR3 amino acids: CASSQQGGSYGYTF. In DNA, the CDR3 is TGTGCCAGCAGCCAACAGGGTGGAAGCTATGGCTACACCTTC.

This rearrangement joins TRBV5-1 to TRBJ1-1; 7 nucleotides agree with TRBD1. The CDR3 runs 17 residues. V trimming: 1 base; J trimming: 2 bases; junction bases outside the gene matches: 11. Germline V gene sequence: CDR1 SGHRS, CDR2 YFSETQ. The CDR3 DNA reads TGCGCCAGCAGCTTGAACAGGGGTGGAGTGGGAAACACTGAAGCTTTCTTT. It is translated as CASSLNRGGVGNTEAFF.

The chain uses TRBV19 and TRBJ1-4; D gene uncertain. Looked up from germline, CDR1 is LNHDA and CDR2 is SQIVND (reference sequence). CDR3 length equals 18 residues. The ends were cut back, 6 bases at V and 6 bases at J, with 26 bases in the middle. CDR3 protein: CASRAPNLYGENDEKLFF. CDR3 in DNA: TGTGCCAGTAGGGCACCGAACTTGTATGGGGAGAACGATGAAAAACTGTTTTTT.

This clone was observed a few times. CDR3 coding DNA: TGTGCCAGCAGCCCTGGTGGGGCTGTCTATGGCTACACCTTC. It yields the protein CASSPGGAVYGYTF. V is TRBV5-4 and J is TRBJ1-2; a possible D gene is TRBD1 (5 bases). The V and J ends lost 4 bases and 4 bases respectively, with 14 bases between them. The germline V gene encodes CDR1 SGHNT and CDR2 YYREEE (reference sequence). The CDR3 is 14 residues long.

The chain links TRBV2 to TRBJ2-3; a possible D gene is TRBD2 (5 bases). Between the trimmed V and J ends, which lost 8 bases and 1 base, there was a span of 10 bases. CDR1 is SNHLY, CDR2 FYNNEI, per germline. This CDR3 region has 13 residues. The CDR3 DNA reads TGTGCCAGCGGACTGGAAGGCACAGATACGCAGTATTTT. Protein: CASGLEGTDTQYF.

As for this clone: Mismatch with germline at one junction end may stem from a read error. V and J are TRBV7-7 and TRBJ2-3; 10 bases align to TRBD2. The CDR3 spans 16 residues. Germline CDR1 is SSHAT and CDR2 is FNYEAQ (reference sequence). CDR3 DNA: TGTGCTAGCAGCTTAGGGCCTGAAGCGGGAGGGGATACGCAGTATTTT. Encoded protein: CASSLGPEAGGDTQYF.

At least ten counts were recorded for this clone. V is TRBV27 and J is TRBJ2-3, with a tentative D call TRBD1 (5 bases). Germline CDR1 is MNHEY and CDR2 is SMNVEV (reference sequence). The CDR3 length is 13 residues. V dropped 2 bases and J dropped 12 bases, with 15 bases sitting between them. The CDR3 region is CASSLGLGRDQYF. For the CDR3, the DNA is TGTGCCAGCAGTTTAGGATTAGGCAGGGATCAGTATTTT.

The rearrangement joins TRBV3-1 (or the pseudogene TRBV3-2) to TRBJ1-6, with D possibly TRBD1 on 5 matching bases. The CDR3 consists of 15 residues. CDR1 is LGHDT and CDR2 is YNNKEL in the germline V gene (reference sequence). V lost 7 bases and J 5 bases, leaving 15 bases between the germline ends. The CDR3 bases are TGTGCCAGCAAGGCAGGGCCGGGAGATAATTCACCCCTCCACTTT. Translation gives CASKAGPGDNSPLHF.

The J gene is TRBJ2-5, the V gene TRBV28, with a possible D match to TRBD2 (5 bases). The CDR3 has 13 residues. V was trimmed by 3 bases and J by 5 bases, leaving 10 bases between them. Germline V lookup: CDR1 MDHEN, CDR2 SYDVKM. The CDR3 DNA sequence: TGTGCCAGCAGTTTTTATGGCGGGGAGACCCAGTACTTC. Encoded protein: CASSFYGGETQYF.

The chain links TRBV28 to TRBJ2-3; 10 bases are a match to TRBD1. V lost 5 bases, J lost 6 bases, and 8 bases stayed unmatched. CDR1 and CDR2 from the germline V gene are MDHEN and SYDVKM. The CDR3 has 15 amino acids. The CDR3 sequence: CASSKTGGTFDTQYF. As DNA, the CDR3 is TGTGCCAGCAGTAAGACAGGGGGCACATTTGATACGCAGTATTTT.

The chain carries TRBV3-1 (or the pseudogene TRBV3-2) and TRBJ1-2; no reliable D call. The V gene lost 3 bases and the J gene lost 3 bases, with 14 bases spanning the gap. This CDR3 has 15 residues. CDR1 LGHDT and CDR2 YNNKEL come from the germline V gene (reference sequence). The CDR3 DNA is TGTGCCAGCAGCCAGGCAGGAAGGTCCCACTATGGCTACACCTTC. Translation gives CASSQAGRSHYGYTF.

The V call is TRBV7-9, the J call TRBJ2-1, with 7 bases aligning to TRBD2. CDR3 length equals 14 residues. Germline assignment: CDR1 SEHNR and CDR2 FQNEAQ (reference sequence). V lost 5 bases, J lost 8 bases, and 9 bases stayed unmatched. DNA for the CDR3: TGTGCCAGCAGCCCGGAGACTAGCTTCGATGAGCAGTTCTTC. It encodes CASSPETSFDEQFF.

The V call is TRBV10-3, the J call TRBJ1-4, with TRBD1 matching over 10 bases. V was clipped by 2 bases and J by 6 bases; unmatched bases: 6. The CDR3 has 16 residues. Germline V gene sequence: CDR1 ENHRY, CDR2 SYGVKD. The CDR3 coding sequence is TGTGCCATCAGTGAGCACCGGGACAGGGGATATGAAAAACTGTTTTTT. Protein: CAISEHRDRGYEKLFF.

This clone was counted a single time. The genes are TRBV11-1 and TRBJ1-1; TRBD1 matches at 8 bases. The ends lost 4 bases at V and 1 base at J; junction bases unmatched: 5. Germline V CDR1 and CDR2: SGHAT, FQDESV (reference sequence). The CDR3 sequence is 15 residues long. The CDR3 DNA sequence: TGTGCCAGCAGCTCCTTAGGGACAGGGAACACTGAAGCTTTCTTT. Translation gives CASSSLGTGNTEAFF.

This clone has only a few counts. V gene TRBV11-3 combines with J gene TRBJ2-3; 7 bases line up with TRBD2. The ends lost 3 bases at V and 4 bases at J; junction bases unmatched: 4. Germline values: CDR1 SGHNT, CDR2 YENEEA. The CDR3 sequence is 14 residues long. CDR3 loop: CASSFQAGSDTQYF. The CDR3 bases are TGTGCCAGCAGCTTTCAAGCGGGATCAGATACGCAGTATTTT.

This clone was seen once. The genes are TRBV6-5 and TRBJ1-4; perhaps TRBD1 as D (6 bases). Germline CDR1 is MNHEY and CDR2 is SVGAGI. With 8 bases removed from V and 7 bases from J, the gap between germline ends came to 20 bases. The CDR3 totals 15 residues. The CDR3 protein is CASGGEQGRTEKLFF. The CDR3 region has the DNA TGTGCCAGCGGGGGCGAGCAGGGAAGAACTGAAAAACTGTTTTTT.

The gene calls are TRBV14 and TRBJ1-1, with TRBD1 as a possible D gene (6 bases). CDR3 length: 17 amino acids. Germline V gene lookup returns CDR1 SGHDN and CDR2 FVKESK. The V end lost 2 bases, the J end lost 4 bases, and 20 bases lay between the germline ends. Here the CDR3 reads CASSQLPQQGGVTEAFF. In nucleotides, the CDR3 is TGTGCCAGCAGCCAATTACCGCAACAGGGTGGGGTCACTGAAGCTTTCTTT.

J is TRBJ2-2 and V is TRBV6-1; tentative D call: TRBD1 (6 bases). Germline CDR1 MNHNS, CDR2 SASEGT. Between the trimmed V and J ends, which lost 4 bases and 0 bases, there was a span of 18 bases. This CDR3 has 18 amino acids. The CDR3 reads CASSVGAVSIANTGELFF. As DNA, the CDR3 is TGTGCCAGCAGTGTGGGGGCCGTCAGCATCGCGAACACCGGGGAGCTGTTTTTT.

The gene calls are TRBV11-2 and TRBJ2-7, with D possibly TRBD2 on 6 matching bases. Trimming removed 5 bases at V and 6 bases at J, with 14 bases between. Germline loops: CDR1 SGHAT, CDR2 FQNNGV. The CDR3 spans 13 residues. The CDR3 nucleotides are TGTGCCAGCAGCCAGGGCACGGGAGCCGAGCAGTACTTC. Its translation: CASSQGTGAEQYF.

This clone was found once. The chain combines TRBV5-8 with TRBJ1-1; D not certain. The CDR3 is 14 amino acids. Germline assignment: CDR1 SGHTS and CDR2 YDEGEE. Trimming shortened V by 1 base and J by 1 base, and 8 bases separated the two germline ends. DNA for the CDR3: TGTGCCAGCAGCTTGTGGCACCAGAACACTGAAGCTTTCTTT. This encodes CASSLWHQNTEAFF.

The chain links TRBV2 to TRBJ2-7; 10 bases fit TRBD2. The V gene's germline CDR1 is SNHLY and CDR2 FYNNEI. The junction had 5 bases not matched to a gene; V was cut back by 3 bases and J by 0 bases. The CDR3 length is 16 residues. DNA of the CDR3: TGTGCCAGCAGTGATCCGACTAGCGGGCCCTCCTACGAGCAGTACTTC. It yields the protein CASSDPTSGPSYEQYF.

The chain combines TRBV5-6 with TRBJ1-3; 7 bases map to TRBD1. CDR3 length: 16 amino acids. CDR1 is SGHDT, CDR2 YYEEEE, per germline. V trimming: 7 bases; J trimming: 5 bases; junction bases outside the gene matches: 15. CDR3 in DNA: TGTGCCAGCTCTTACTTGAGGGGGGACAGCCGAAACACCATATATTTT. Translating it yields CASSYLRGDSRNTIYF. The full variable domain, with the rest looked up from reference TRBV5-6 and TRBJ1-3, is DAGVTQSPTHLIKTRGQQVTLRCSPKSGHDTVSWYQQALGQGPQFIFQYYEEEERQRGNFPDRFSGHQFPNYSSELNVNALLLGDSALYLCASSYLRGDSRNTIYFGEGSWLTVV.